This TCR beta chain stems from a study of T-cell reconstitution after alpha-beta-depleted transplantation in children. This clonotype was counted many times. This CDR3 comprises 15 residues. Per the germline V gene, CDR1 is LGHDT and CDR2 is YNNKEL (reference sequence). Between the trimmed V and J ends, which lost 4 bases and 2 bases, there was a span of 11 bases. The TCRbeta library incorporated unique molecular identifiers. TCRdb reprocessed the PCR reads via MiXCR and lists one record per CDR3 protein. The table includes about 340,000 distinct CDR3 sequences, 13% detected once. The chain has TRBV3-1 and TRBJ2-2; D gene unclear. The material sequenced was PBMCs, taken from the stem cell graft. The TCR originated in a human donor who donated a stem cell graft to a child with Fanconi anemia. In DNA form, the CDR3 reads TGTGCCAGCAGCCTTCGGCGCGGAAACACCGGGGAGCTGTTTTTT. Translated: CASSLRRGNTGELFF. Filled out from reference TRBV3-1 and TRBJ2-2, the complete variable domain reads DTAVSQTPKYLVTQMGNDKSIKCEQNLGHDTMYWYKQDSKKFLKIMFSYNNKELIINETVPNRFSPKSPDKAHLNLHINSLELGDSAVYFCASSLRRGNTGELFFGEGSRLTVL.